Included here is one T cell receptor beta chain sequence, with context. This entry is derived from a study of blood T cell repertoires in COVID-19. Study context: Specimens from acute and convalescent COVID-19 originated in the United States, Italy and Spain. PBMCs, B-cell-depleted T cells, or T cells provided the cDNA or gDNA that made up the material.

Original data processing: Nucleated cell number was recorded as an estimate derived from reference gene primer amplification. Measured with immunoSEQ multiplex PCR; TCRdb has only the in-frame clones, and not every one. V, J and clone size reflect that table, while D and trimming were determined from the DNA. The repertoire has about 63,000 clones, around 80% of them found once; the top ten carry roughly a third. This clonotype originated in a human donor in a cohort sampled during active COVID-19. The source material was peripheral blood.

The CDR3 sequence: CASSVTGTGKGEAFF. CDR3 coding DNA: TGTGCCAGCAGCGTAACCGGGACAGGGAAAGGTGAAGCTTTCTTT. The genes are TRBV7-2 and TRBJ1-1; 9 bases agree with TRBD1. This CDR3 is built from 15 residues. The V segment lost 5 bases and the J segment 7 bases; nucleotides outside the gene matches: 11. Germline CDR1 SGHTA, CDR2 FQGNSA. Full variable domain (outside the CDR3, taken from reference TRBV7-2 and TRBJ1-1): GAGVSQSPSNKVTEKGKDVELRCDPISGHTALYWYRQSLGQGLEFLIYFQGNSAPDKSGLPSDRFSAERTGGSVSTLTIQRTQQEDSAVYLCASSVTGTGKGEAFFGQGTRLTVV.